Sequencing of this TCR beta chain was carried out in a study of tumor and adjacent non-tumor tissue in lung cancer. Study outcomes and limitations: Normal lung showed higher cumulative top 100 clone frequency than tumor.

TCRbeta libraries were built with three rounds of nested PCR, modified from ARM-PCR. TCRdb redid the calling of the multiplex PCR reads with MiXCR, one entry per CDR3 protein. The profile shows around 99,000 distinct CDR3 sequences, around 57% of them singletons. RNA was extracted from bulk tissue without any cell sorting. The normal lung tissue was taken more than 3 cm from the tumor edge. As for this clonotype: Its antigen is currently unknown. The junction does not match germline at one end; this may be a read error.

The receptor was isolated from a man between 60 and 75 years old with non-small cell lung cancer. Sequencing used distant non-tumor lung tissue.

CDR3 region: CASNSDRDYEQYF. The CDR3 DNA reads TGCGCCAGCAACTCGGACAGGGACTACGAGCAGTATTTC. The V gene is TRBV10-2, the J gene TRBJ2-7; maybe TRBD1 (8 bases). The CDR3 runs 13 residues. Germline values: CDR1 WSHSY, CDR2 SAAADI.